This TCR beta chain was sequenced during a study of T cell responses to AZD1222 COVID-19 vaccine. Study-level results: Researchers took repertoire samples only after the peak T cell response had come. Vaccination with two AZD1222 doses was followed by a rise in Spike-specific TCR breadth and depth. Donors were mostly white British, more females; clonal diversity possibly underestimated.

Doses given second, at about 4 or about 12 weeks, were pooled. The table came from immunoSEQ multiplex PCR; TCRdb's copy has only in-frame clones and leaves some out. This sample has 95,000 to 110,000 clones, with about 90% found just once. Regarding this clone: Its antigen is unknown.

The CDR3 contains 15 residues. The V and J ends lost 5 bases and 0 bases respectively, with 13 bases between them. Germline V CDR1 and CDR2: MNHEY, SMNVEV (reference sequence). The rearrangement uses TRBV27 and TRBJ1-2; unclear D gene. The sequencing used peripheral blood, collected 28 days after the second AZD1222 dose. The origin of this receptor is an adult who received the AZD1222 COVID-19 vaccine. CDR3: CASSPTQFTNYGYTF. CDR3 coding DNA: TGTGCCAGCAGTCCCACGCAGTTTACTAACTATGGCTACACCTTC.